There are a few counts of the clone carrying this T cell receptor (beta chain). These data belong to a study of blood T cells in healthy people across ages. For the second PCR, which ran for about 6 to 12 cycles, a sample-barcoded 5' primer and a J-beta primer mix were used. MiXCR was run by TCRdb on the 5' RACE reads, yielding one entry per CDR3 protein. The sample shows about 780,000 distinct CDR3 sequences, around two thirds of them seen only once. CDR3 size: 13 residues. Germline V gene lookup returns CDR1 KGHSH and CDR2 LQKENI. V gave up 2 bases and J gave up 4 bases, with 9 bases separating them.

The rearrangement uses TRBV18 and TRBJ2-7, with D unresolved. This sequence was found in a man aged 25-45 years in good health. Material: blood. Here the CDR3 DNA reads TGTGCCAGCTCACCATGGCCAGCTTACGAGCAGTACTTC. Translated: CASSPWPAYEQYF.